This is a list of T cell receptor beta chains from one sample in a study of blood T cell repertoires in COVID-19. Method: immunoSEQ multiplex PCR; TCRdb's copy keeps in-frame clones and lacks some. Found here are about 360,000 clones, roughly 86% of them singletons; the top ten hold roughly 1.4%. The specimen was PBMCs or T cells enriched from blood (not recorded which). The receptors were sampled from a man aged 25-45 years who had recovered from COVID-19. Each CDR3 is given with its conserved first and last residue. A D gene is named only where the DNA matches it firmly. Clone size, where shown, is once, few, many, or a class for clones that have expanded.

TRBV7-9	few	NA	TRBJ1-6	TGTGCCAGCAGCCTCCCTGGAGCTCTTTCACCCCTCCACTTT	CASSLPGALSPLHF
TRBV6-5	NA	NA	TRBJ2-2	TGTGCCAGCAGACCAGGGACGAACACCGGGGAGCTGTTTTTT	CASRPGTNTGELFF
TRBV5-4	NA	TRBD1	TRBJ1-1	TGTGCCAGCAGCCCAGGGACAGTGAACACTGAAGCTTTCTTT	CASSPGTVNTEAFF
TRBV29-1	NA	NA	TRBJ1-4	TGCAGCGTTCCATCCAGGGGAACTAATGAAAAACTGTTTTTT	CSVPSRGTNEKLFF
TRBV29-1	NA	NA	TRBJ2-1	TGCAGCGTTGAAATCGGTGACTCCTACAATGAGCAGTTCTTC	CSVEIGDSYNEQFF
TRBV29-1	NA	NA	TRBJ2-2	TGCAGCGTTGATTTCGGGGGATACACCGGGGAGCTGTTTTTT	CSVDFGGYTGELFF
TRBV4-1	NA	NA	TRBJ1-4	TGCGCCAGCAGCCCATTATACCAGCCGTTGGAGAATAATGAAAAACTGTTTTTT	CASSPLYQPLENNEKLFF
TRBV7-2	NA	NA	TRBJ2-1	TGTGCCAGCAGCGCCCCGGGACGGGGGTACAATGAGCAGTTCTTC	CASSAPGRGYNEQFF
TRBV30	NA	TRBD1	TRBJ1-6	TGTGCCTGGAGGGAGGGGGCAACTCCCCTCCACTTT	CAWREGATPLHF
TRBV9	NA	NA	TRBJ2-2	TGTGCCAGCAGCGTAGGACCGGAGTCCAACACCGGGGAGCTGTTTTTT	CASSVGPESNTGELFF
TRBV5-1	NA	TRBD1	TRBJ1-2	TGCGCCAGCAGCAAGGGACAGGGAGGATCCTATGGCTACACCTTC	CASSKGQGGSYGYTF
TRBV11-2	NA	NA	TRBJ1-1	TGTGCCAGCAGCCTAGGGGGAAGGGGGTGGGGAGAAGCTTTCTTT	CASSLGGRGWGEAFF